This TCR beta chain was found in a study of PD-L1 blockade in urothelial cancer. Study as a whole: Atezolizumab, begun by patients around 2014, was given at 1,200 mg intravenously every 3 weeks. Males with urothelial cancer arising in the bladder constituted about 90% of the roughly 30 patients. Between 0 and 3 prior chemotherapy regimens had been given to patients. Findings of the study overall: Greater 3-week expansion of tumor-associated blood clones was recorded for durable-benefit patients.

Measured with immunoSEQ multiplex PCR; TCRdb has only the in-frame clones, and not every one. This sample has approximately 65,000 clones, with roughly 89% found just once. CDR1 and CDR2 from the germline V gene are ENHRY and SYGVKD. V shed 6 bases and J shed 5 bases, with 8 bases lying between them. This CDR3 is built from 12 residues. In regard to this clone: Its cognate antigen is unknown.

Sequencing used PBMCs, obtained around atezolizumab (anti-PD-L1) treatment. J is TRBJ2-1 and V is TRBV10-3; D not resolved. This clonotype was obtained from a man between 60 and 75 years old with urothelial cancer. The chain's CDR3 is CAISQYNNEQFF. CDR3 in DNA: TGTGCCATCAGCCAATACAACAATGAGCAGTTCTTC.